The 30 T cell receptor beta chains presented below share a single source sample, sequenced in a study of blood T cell repertoires in COVID-19. This table comes from immunoSEQ multiplex PCR, and its TCRdb copy is limited to in-frame clones, with some not included. Found here are roughly 280,000 clones, approximately 89% of them singletons; the top ten hold around 2.8%. Sequencing input: PBMCs or T cells enriched from blood (not recorded which). The receptors come from a man aged 40-55 years who had been exposed to COVID-19.

The chain has TRBV7-9 and TRBJ1-1; D gene unclear. This CDR3 spans 15 amino acids. From germline, CDR1 is SEHNR and CDR2 FQNEAQ (reference sequence). V dropped 1 base and J dropped 8 bases, with 17 bases sitting between them. CDR3 residues: CASSLGGGRTSEAFF. CDR3 in DNA: TGTGCCAGCAGCTTAGGGGGAGGTCGCACAAGCGAAGCTTTCTTT.

CDR3 residues: CASSPPEETQYF. The CDR3 region has the DNA TGCGCCAGCAGCCCCCCTGAAGAGACCCAGTACTTC. The chain combines TRBV5-1 with TRBJ2-5; D gene ambiguous. CDR3 length equals 12 residues. V was clipped by 4 bases and J by 3 bases, with 7 bases between them. Germline V gene sequence: CDR1 SGHRS, CDR2 YFSETQ.

This chain connects TRBV2 to TRBJ2-2; D gene uncertain. V was cut by 3 bases and J by 0 bases, with 8 bases left in between. This CDR3 comprises 15 residues. The V gene's germline CDR1 is SNHLY and CDR2 FYNNEI. The DNA of the CDR3 is TGTGCCAGCAGTGACAATCCAGCGAACACCGGGGAGCTGTTTTTT. Its translation is CASSDNPANTGELFF.

The chain carries TRBV5-1 and TRBJ1-2, with D possibly matching TRBD1 (5 bases). The V and J ends lost 3 bases and 4 bases respectively, with 13 bases between them. The CDR3 has 14 residues. From germline, CDR1 is SGHRS and CDR2 YFSETQ. The DNA of the CDR3 is TGCGCCAGCAGCTCCTCAGGGTGGAGCTATGGCTACACCTTC. Its translation is CASSSSGWSYGYTF.

The J gene is TRBJ1-2, the V gene TRBV18; 7 bases map to TRBD1. V lost 4 bases and J lost 10; bases outside the gene matches: 9. The V gene's germline CDR1 is KGHSH and CDR2 LQKENI. The CDR3 extends over 13 amino acids. The CDR3 sequence: CASSRQGEGVYTF. The CDR3 nucleotides read TGTGCCAGCTCACGACAGGGAGAGGGAGTCTACACCTTC.

The rearrangement joins TRBV11-3 to TRBJ2-7, with 7 bases fitting TRBD1. This CDR3 has 14 residues. Losses at the gene ends were 3 bases for V and 1 base for J; bases not matched to a gene: 3. Germline values: CDR1 SGHNT, CDR2 YENEEA. The CDR3, as DNA: TGTGCCAGCAGCTTTTACAGGGGTTCCTACGAGCAGTACTTC. Its protein product is CASSFYRGSYEQYF.

This clone showed up just once. The rearrangement links TRBV30 to TRBJ2-3; TRBD2 matches at 10 bases. Germline CDR1 is GTSNPN and CDR2 is SVGIG (reference sequence). The CDR3 extends over 13 amino acids. V was pared by 5 bases and J by 4 bases, with 3 bases of the junction left unmatched. The CDR3 nucleotides are TGTGCCTGGGGAGCGGGAGGGCCAGATACGCAGTATTTT. Amino acids: CAWGAGGPDTQYF.

This chain connects TRBV19 to TRBJ1-2, with TRBD1 identical over 9 bases. The V and J ends lost 7 bases and 8 bases, in that order; junction bases with no gene match: 11. This CDR3 is built from 14 residues. The germline gives CDR1 LNHDA, CDR2 SQIVND (reference sequence). DNA of the CDR3: TGTGCCAGTACTTTCCGGGACAGGGTGGCGGGCTACACCTTC. Its translation is CASTFRDRVAGYTF.

The chain employs TRBV28 and TRBJ2-2; 8 nucleotides agree with TRBD1. Germline V CDR1 and CDR2: MDHEN, SYDVKM. The CDR3 extends over 17 amino acids. The V segment lost 4 bases and the J segment 8 bases; nucleotides outside the gene matches: 15. For the CDR3, the DNA is TGTGCCAGCAGTTCGCCAGGGGGCGCAGGCAAAAGGGGGGAGCTGTTTTTT. Translating it yields CASSSPGGAGKRGELFF.

The chain employs TRBV9 and TRBJ1-1; 9 bases align to TRBD1. After removal of 3 bases from V and 0 bases from J, the junction contained 3 bases not matched to a gene. Germline V gene sequence: CDR1 SGDLS, CDR2 YYNGEE. This CDR3 contains 15 residues. CDR3 amino acids: CASSEGTGMNTEAFF. The DNA of the CDR3 is TGTGCCAGCAGCGAGGGGACAGGGATGAACACTGAAGCTTTCTTT.

This chain connects TRBV5-6 to TRBJ1-1; TRBD1 might be the D (5 bases). There are 13 residues in the CDR3. Germline loops: CDR1 SGHDT, CDR2 YYEEEE. Trimming left V 5 bases short and J 5 bases short, with 13 bases between. The CDR3: CASRVGLGTEAFF. DNA for the CDR3: TGTGCCAGCAGGGTGGGGCTGGGAACTGAAGCTTTCTTT. Full variable domain (missing parts from reference TRBV5-6 and TRBJ1-1): DAGVTQSPTHLIKTRGQQVTLRCSPKSGHDTVSWYQQALGQGPQFIFQYYEEEERQRGNFPDRFSGHQFPNYSSELNVNALLLGDSALYLCASRVGLGTEAFFGQGTRLTVV.

A single count supports this clone. The chain is built from TRBV11-2 and TRBJ2-1; 7 bases map to TRBD2. The ends lost 0 bases at V and 8 bases at J; junction bases unmatched: 4. The CDR3 totals 14 residues. CDR1 and CDR2 from the germline V gene are SGHAT and FQNNGV. The CDR3 reads CASSLEASGHEQFF. The CDR3 nucleotides read TGTGCCAGCAGCTTAGAGGCTAGCGGCCATGAGCAGTTCTTC.

The chain employs TRBV7-2 and TRBJ2-5, with TRBD2 identical over 7 bases. Trimming took 0 bases from V and 5 from J; bases not matched to a gene: 0. CDR1 is SGHTA, CDR2 FQGNSA, per germline. The CDR3 is 13 residues long. The CDR3 loop reads CASSLARGETQYF. The CDR3 DNA is TGTGCCAGCAGCTTAGCGCGGGGGGAGACCCAGTACTTC.

The chain combines TRBV10-3 with TRBJ2-3; D gene uncertain. The CDR3 covers 13 residues. Trimming shortened V by 10 bases and J by 4 bases, and 15 bases separated the two germline ends. CDR1 and CDR2 (germline): ENHRY, SYGVKD. The CDR3 region has the DNA TGTGCCACCGTCGAGAAGATCGCAGATACGCAGTATTTT. Amino acid sequence: CATVEKIADTQYF.

The genes are TRBV7-2 and TRBJ1-1; 8 nucleotides line up with TRBD1. V was pared by 6 bases and J by 7 bases, with 10 bases of the junction left unmatched. The CDR3 covers 14 residues. Germline V gives CDR1 SGHTA, CDR2 FQGNSA. The CDR3 here is CASSWGQEYGEAFF. As DNA, the CDR3 is TGTGCCAGCAGTTGGGGACAGGAGTACGGTGAAGCTTTCTTT.

This chain joins TRBV7-3 and TRBJ2-1, with TRBD1 identical over 12 bases. This CDR3 is built from 17 residues. Germline V CDR1 and CDR2: SGHTA, FQGTGA. The V segment lost 5 bases and the J segment 12 bases; nucleotides outside the gene matches: 17. CDR3: CASSPTSGTGGSRSQFF. In nucleotides, the CDR3 is TGTGCCAGCAGCCCGACTTCCGGGACAGGGGGCTCCCGGTCGCAGTTCTTC.

This clone was found a few times. This chain links TRBV5-1 with TRBJ1-1, with 7 bases aligning to TRBD1. The CDR3 has 16 residues. CDR1 and CDR2 (germline): SGHRS, YFSETQ. The V gene end was trimmed by 4 bases and the J gene end by 4 bases; junction bases not matched to a gene: 13. The CDR3 protein is CASSPNPAGGSTEAFF. DNA for the CDR3: TGCGCCAGCAGCCCGAACCCTGCAGGGGGATCCACTGAAGCTTTCTTT.

This chain connects TRBV7-6 to TRBJ1-1; D gene unclear. The CDR3 is made up of 16 amino acids. Per germline, CDR1 SGHVS and CDR2 FNYEAQ. Trimming cost V 1 base and J 4 bases, with 16 bases left between them. This chain's CDR3 is CASSLGVLEGLTEAFF. CDR3 nucleotide sequence: TGTGCCAGCAGCTTAGGAGTTCTGGAGGGTCTCACTGAAGCTTTCTTT.

This chain uses TRBV28 with TRBJ1-2; a possible D gene is TRBD1 (5 bases). Germline-derived CDR1 and CDR2 are MDHEN and SYDVKM. The CDR3 runs 14 residues. V lost 5 bases and J lost 9, with 19 bases in between. CDR3 DNA sequence: TGTGCCAGCAGTCTAGTATTGGGGGGTAGGAGCTACACCTTC. It is translated as CASSLVLGGRSYTF.

V usage is TRBV3-1 (or the pseudogene TRBV3-2) and J usage is TRBJ2-7; the D is unclear. The CDR3 is 14 residues long. V was trimmed by 1 base and J by 1 base, leaving 8 bases between them. Germline CDR1 reads LGHDT; CDR2 reads YNNKEL (reference sequence). In nucleotides, the CDR3 is TGTGCCAGCAGCCAAGGGGTACAGTCCTACGAGCAGTACTTC. This translates into CASSQGVQSYEQYF.

This chain connects TRBV2 to TRBJ2-1; 8 bases line up with TRBD2. After removal of 4 bases from V and 6 bases from J, the junction contained 8 bases not matched to a gene. The CDR3 extends over 15 amino acids. Germline V CDR1 and CDR2: SNHLY, FYNNEI. The CDR3 region has the DNA TGTGCCAGCAGTGGGGCTAGCGGGCTGACCAATGAGCAGTTCTTC. Residues: CASSGASGLTNEQFF.

The genes are TRBV29-1 and TRBJ1-4, with 11 bases that match TRBD1. CDR3 length: 14 residues. V was clipped by 7 bases and J by 10 bases; unmatched bases: 11. Germline V gene data show CDR1 as SQVTM and CDR2 as ANQGSEA. The CDR3 DNA follows: TGCAGCGCTGACCAGGGGACAGGGGGTTCAAAACTGTTTTTT. Translated, it gives CSADQGTGGSKLFF.

V and J are TRBV12-5 and TRBJ2-7, with D unclear. The V gene lost 7 bases and the J gene lost 6 bases, with 19 bases spanning the gap. This CDR3 has 14 amino acids. The germline V gene encodes CDR1 LGHNT and CDR2 FRNRAP. The CDR3 DNA reads as TGTGCTAGTGCCCCATTAACTACTCTTATCGAGCAGTACTTC. This codes for CASAPLTTLIEQYF.

The genes are TRBV13 and TRBJ2-7; 8 bases map to TRBD2. Germline V gene lookup returns CDR1 PRHDT and CDR2 FYEKMQ (reference sequence). The CDR3 extends over 16 amino acids. J was trimmed by 4 bases and V by 5 bases; bases with no gene match: 13. CDR3: CASSLSTGLETYEQYF. CDR3 in DNA: TGTGCCAGCAGCCTCAGCACGGGACTAGAGACGTACGAGCAGTACTTC.

The chain links TRBV4-2 to TRBJ2-7; tentative D call: TRBD2 (5 bases). V dropped 0 bases and J dropped 2 bases, with 8 bases sitting between them. CDR1 and CDR2 (germline): LGHNA, YNFKEQ. The CDR3 runs 14 residues. The CDR3 bases are TGTGCCAGCAGCCAAGATCGAGCGGCCTACGAGCAGTACTTC. This translates into CASSQDRAAYEQYF.

CDR3 bases: TGTGCCAGCAGCGTAGCGACAGATCAGCCCCAGCATTTT. Translating it yields CASSVATDQPQHF. V usage is TRBV9 and J usage is TRBJ1-5, with D possibly matching TRBD1 (5 bases). This CDR3 contains 13 residues. V was trimmed by 0 bases and J by 5 bases, leaving 6 bases between them. CDR1 is SGDLS, CDR2 YYNGEE, per germline.

This chain connects TRBV5-1 to TRBJ2-2; the D gene is possibly TRBD2 (5 bases). Trimming removed 1 base at V and 7 bases at J, with 11 bases between. CDR3 size: 14 residues. Germline CDR1 and CDR2: SGHRS and YFSETQ. Here the CDR3 reads CASSLYGVGGELFF. In DNA form, the CDR3 reads TGCGCCAGCAGCTTGTACGGGGTTGGCGGGGAGCTGTTTTTT.

This rearrangement joins TRBV5-4 to TRBJ2-1; 12 bases map to TRBD2. The CDR3 sequence is 15 residues long. V dropped 3 bases and J dropped 5; count of bases not matched to a gene: 3. Germline V gene lookup returns CDR1 SGHNT and CDR2 YYREEE (reference sequence). The CDR3 reads CASSSGTSGHNEQFF. CDR3 bases: TGTGCCAGCAGCTCTGGGACTAGCGGGCACAATGAGCAGTTCTTC.

This chain uses TRBV27 with TRBJ1-6; D is perhaps TRBD1 (6 bases). The V and J ends lost 3 bases and 7 bases respectively, with 10 bases between them. CDR1 is MNHEY, CDR2 SMNVEV, per germline (reference sequence). This CDR3 region has 14 residues. The CDR3 loop is CASSFTGTNSPLHF. The DNA of the CDR3 is TGTGCCAGCAGTTTCACCGGGACAAATTCACCCCTCCACTTT.

This chain connects TRBV9 to TRBJ2-3, with 11 bases that match TRBD2. Germline V gene lookup returns CDR1 SGDLS and CDR2 YYNGEE. Germline trimming cut 4 bases from V and 2 bases from J; bases unmatched to any gene: 3. CDR3 length: 15 residues. The CDR3 reads CASSPGLADTDTQYF. CDR3 sequence (DNA): TGTGCCAGCAGCCCGGGACTAGCGGACACAGATACGCAGTATTTT.